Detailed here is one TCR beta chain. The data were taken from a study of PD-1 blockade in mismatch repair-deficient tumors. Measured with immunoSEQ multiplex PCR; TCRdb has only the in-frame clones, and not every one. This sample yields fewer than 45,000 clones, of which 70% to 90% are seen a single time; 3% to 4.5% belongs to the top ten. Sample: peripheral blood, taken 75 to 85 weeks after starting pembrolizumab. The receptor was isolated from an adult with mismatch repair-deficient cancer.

For the CDR3, the DNA is TGTGCCAGCAGTTTCTCACAGACAGGCTTGAGCGGCTACACCTTC. Translation: CASSFSQTGLSGYTF. The chain is built from TRBV27 and TRBJ1-2; a possible D gene is TRBD1 (6 bases). Per germline, CDR1 MNHEY and CDR2 SMNVEV (reference sequence). The CDR3 loop spans 15 amino acids. V was pared by 3 bases and J by 8 bases, with 19 bases between.